The 10 T cell receptor beta chains in this list originate from one sample, sequenced in a study of T cell responses to AZD1222 COVID-19 vaccine. The protocol was immunoSEQ multiplex PCR, while the TCRdb copy is restricted to in-frame clones and leaves out a portion. The data show just over 90,000 clones, with 85% to 90% seen just once and over 2% held by the top ten. Sequencing used peripheral blood, obtained 28 days after the second AZD1222 dose. Every receptor here comes from an adult who received the AZD1222 COVID-19 vaccine.

The rearrangement links TRBV19 to TRBJ2-3, with D possibly being TRBD2 (7 bases). Germline V gene lookup returns CDR1 LNHDA and CDR2 SQIVND (reference sequence). V was shortened by 10 bases and J by 4 bases, with 18 bases between the two germline ends. This CDR3 contains 14 residues. The CDR3 region is CATQGRGGPDTQYF. The CDR3 bases are TGTGCCACCCAGGGGAGGGGGGGCCCAGATACGCAGTATTTT. The full variable domain, its missing parts supplied by reference TRBV19 and TRBJ2-3, is DGGITQSPKYLFRKEGQNVTLSCEQNLNHDAMYWYRQDPGQGLRLIYYSQIVNDFQKGDIAEGYSVSREKKESFPLTVTSAQKNPTAFYLCATQGRGGPDTQYFGPGTRLTVL.

The gene calls are TRBV12-5 and TRBJ1-1; tentative D call: TRBD1 (5 bases). The CDR3 length is 12 residues. The germline V gene encodes CDR1 LGHNT and CDR2 FRNRAP. V lost 6 bases, J lost 6 bases, and 11 bases lay in between. The DNA of the CDR3 is TGTGCTAGTGGCCTCCAGGGACCTGAAGCTTTCTTT. Encoded protein: CASGLQGPEAFF. Full variable domain (missing parts from reference TRBV12-5 and TRBJ1-1): DARVTQTPRHKVTEMGQEVTMRCQPILGHNTVFWYRQTMMQGLELLAYFRNRAPLDDSGMPKDRFSAEMPDATLATLKIQPSEPRDSAVYFCASGLQGPEAFFGQGTRLTVV.

This clone showed up just once. The J gene is TRBJ2-1, the V gene TRBV19; D is unresolved. The CDR3 sequence is 14 residues long. V lost 10 bases and J lost 4, with 17 bases in between. Germline CDR1 LNHDA, CDR2 SQIVND (reference sequence). CDR3 sequence: CATAQHLEYNEQFF. The CDR3 nucleotides are TGTGCCACAGCACAGCATCTGGAGTACAATGAGCAGTTCTTC.

This chain connects TRBV28 to TRBJ1-2, with TRBD1 matching 7 bases. The germline V gene encodes CDR1 MDHEN and CDR2 SYDVKM. The CDR3 is made up of 12 amino acids. With 4 bases clipped from V and 4 bases from J, the junction kept 0 bases outside the gene matches. CDR3 DNA: TGTGCCAGCAGTTCAGGGGGCTATGGCTACACCTTC. It specifies CASSSGGYGYTF.

The chain uses TRBV2 and TRBJ2-5; 7 bases match TRBD2. CDR3 length equals 14 residues. CDR1 is SNHLY and CDR2 is FYNNEI in the germline V gene. The V segment lost 4 bases and the J segment 5 bases; nucleotides outside the gene matches: 7. Here the CDR3 reads CASSGGTSAETQYF. The CDR3 DNA reads as TGTGCCAGCAGTGGGGGTACTAGCGCGGAGACCCAGTACTTC.

The rearrangement joins TRBV4-3 to TRBJ1-6; a possible D gene is TRBD1 (5 bases). CDR3 length equals 15 residues. The V gene's germline CDR1 is LGHNA and CDR2 YSLEER. V was pared by 1 base and J by 8 bases, with 12 bases between. CDR3: CASSQGEAGDSPLHF. In nucleotides, the CDR3 is TGCGCCAGCAGCCAAGGAGAGGCGGGGGATTCACCCCTCCACTTT.

The rearrangement links TRBV19 to TRBJ1-2, with D unresolved. The CDR3 totals 15 residues. The V gene lost 4 bases and the J gene lost 4 bases, with 16 bases spanning the gap. CDR1 and CDR2 from the germline V gene are LNHDA and SQIVND (reference sequence). The CDR3: CASSTRLGRSYGYTF. In DNA, the CDR3 is TGTGCCAGTAGTACCCGACTTGGCAGGTCCTATGGCTACACCTTC.

The V call is TRBV6-5, the J call TRBJ2-7; 8 bases match TRBD1. This CDR3 contains 15 residues. With 1 base clipped from V and 3 bases from J, the junction kept 5 bases outside the gene matches. The germline V gene has CDR1 MNHEY and CDR2 SVGAGI. The CDR3 DNA reads TGTGCCAGCAGTTACTGGACAGGGTCGGGCTACGAGCAGTACTTC. Amino acid sequence: CASSYWTGSGYEQYF.

The chain joins TRBV2 to TRBJ1-1; D unresolved. CDR3 length: 13 residues. Germline lookup yields CDR1 SNHLY and CDR2 FYNNEI. V was cut by 10 bases and J by 0 bases, with 12 bases left in between. This chain's CDR3 is CATHGRMNTEAFF. The CDR3 DNA reads as TGTGCCACCCACGGGAGAATGAACACTGAAGCTTTCTTT.

This clone was seen just once. The genes are TRBV9 and TRBJ2-2; 7 nucleotides match TRBD1. CDR1 is SGDLS, CDR2 YYNGEE, per germline. The CDR3 runs to 17 residues. Losses at the gene ends were 0 bases for V and 0 bases for J; bases not matched to a gene: 5. Here the CDR3 DNA reads TGTGCCAGCAGCGTAGTTGGGACAGCCGCGAACACCGGGGAGCTGTTTTTT. This codes for CASSVVGTAANTGELFF.